The 6 T cell receptor beta chains given below trace back to one sample, sequenced in a study of blood T cells in healthy people across ages. Together with a sample-barcoded 5' primer, a J-beta primer mix was included in a second PCR lasting roughly 6 to 12 cycles. MiXCR, applied by TCRdb to the 5' RACE reads, yields one record per CDR3 protein. The table shows over 600,000 distinct CDR3 sequences, with 20% to 25% occurring only once. Sequenced sample: blood. The receptors stem from a man aged 65 to 85 in good health.

This clonotype was seen a few times. The chain uses TRBV6-1 and TRBJ2-2, with D possibly matching TRBD1 (6 bases). Germline V CDR1 and CDR2: MNHNS, SASEGT. The CDR3 extends over 16 amino acids. The germline V and J ends were trimmed by 4 bases and 0 bases, with 12 bases remaining between them. CDR3 sequence reads: CASSGRTAANTGELFF. As DNA, the CDR3 is TGTGCCAGCAGTGGAAGGACAGCAGCGAACACCGGGGAGCTGTTTTTT.

The J gene is TRBJ2-5, the V gene TRBV6-6; the D gene could be TRBD1 or TRBD2 (7 bases each). Germline CDR1 is MNHNY and CDR2 is SVGAGI (reference sequence). V lost 10 bases and J 5 bases, leaving 11 bases between the germline ends. The CDR3 extends over 11 amino acids. CDR3 coding DNA: TGTGCCACAGGGGGGGGTGAGACCCAGTACTTC. Translated: CATGGGETQYF.

The chain is built from TRBV6-5 and TRBJ2-5; a possible D gene is TRBD2 (5 bases). CDR3 length: 13 amino acids. V dropped 2 bases and J dropped 5 bases, with 9 bases sitting between them. CDR1 is MNHEY, CDR2 SVGAGI, per germline. The CDR3 reads CASSYTRRETQYF. Written as DNA, the CDR3 is TGTGCCAGCAGTTACACTAGAAGGGAGACCCAGTACTTC.

V is TRBV20-1 and J is TRBJ2-3; perhaps TRBD2 as D (5 bases). Looked up from germline, CDR1 is DFQATT and CDR2 is SNEGSKA (reference sequence). CDR3 length: 18 amino acids. V dropped 0 bases and J dropped 0 bases, with 19 bases sitting between them. CDR3 loop: CSARDRASFFPSTDTQYF. CDR3 in DNA: TGCAGTGCTAGAGACCGGGCTAGCTTTTTCCCAAGCACAGATACGCAGTATTTT.

The chain employs TRBV5-5 and TRBJ2-1; 12 nucleotides line up with TRBD2. The J call is in doubt because the DNA end fits TRBJ2-7 better. Germline assignment: CDR1 SGHKS and CDR2 YYEKEE (reference sequence). The CDR3 covers 15 residues. CDR3 amino acids: CASRRGLAGSNEQYF. CDR3 sequence (DNA): TGTGCCAGCAGACGGGGACTAGCGGGCTCGAACGAGCAGTACTTC.

The chain uses TRBV20-1 and TRBJ2-1; TRBD2 aligns across 7 bases. The CDR3 runs to 13 residues. Germline V CDR1 and CDR2: DFQATT, SNEGSKA (reference sequence). V was pared by 0 bases and J by 9 bases, with 5 bases of the junction left unmatched. The CDR3 coding sequence is TGCAGTGCTAGAGAGGGGAGGGGCGGTGAGCAGTTCTTC. It specifies CSAREGRGGEQFF.